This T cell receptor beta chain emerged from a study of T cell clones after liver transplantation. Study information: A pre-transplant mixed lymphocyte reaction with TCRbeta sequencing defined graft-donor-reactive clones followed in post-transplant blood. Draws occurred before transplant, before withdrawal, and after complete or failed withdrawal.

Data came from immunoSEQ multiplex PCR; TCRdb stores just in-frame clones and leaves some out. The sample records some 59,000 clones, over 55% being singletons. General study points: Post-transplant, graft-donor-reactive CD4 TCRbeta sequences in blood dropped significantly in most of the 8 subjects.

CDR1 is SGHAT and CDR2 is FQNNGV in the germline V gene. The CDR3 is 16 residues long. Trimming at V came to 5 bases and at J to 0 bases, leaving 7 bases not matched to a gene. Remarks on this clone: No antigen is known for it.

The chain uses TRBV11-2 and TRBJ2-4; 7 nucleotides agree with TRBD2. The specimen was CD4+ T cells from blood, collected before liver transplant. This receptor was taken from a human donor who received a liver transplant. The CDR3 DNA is TGTGCCAGCAGCCAAACCGGGACTATAGCCAAAAACATTCAGTACTTC. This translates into CASSQTGTIAKNIQYF.